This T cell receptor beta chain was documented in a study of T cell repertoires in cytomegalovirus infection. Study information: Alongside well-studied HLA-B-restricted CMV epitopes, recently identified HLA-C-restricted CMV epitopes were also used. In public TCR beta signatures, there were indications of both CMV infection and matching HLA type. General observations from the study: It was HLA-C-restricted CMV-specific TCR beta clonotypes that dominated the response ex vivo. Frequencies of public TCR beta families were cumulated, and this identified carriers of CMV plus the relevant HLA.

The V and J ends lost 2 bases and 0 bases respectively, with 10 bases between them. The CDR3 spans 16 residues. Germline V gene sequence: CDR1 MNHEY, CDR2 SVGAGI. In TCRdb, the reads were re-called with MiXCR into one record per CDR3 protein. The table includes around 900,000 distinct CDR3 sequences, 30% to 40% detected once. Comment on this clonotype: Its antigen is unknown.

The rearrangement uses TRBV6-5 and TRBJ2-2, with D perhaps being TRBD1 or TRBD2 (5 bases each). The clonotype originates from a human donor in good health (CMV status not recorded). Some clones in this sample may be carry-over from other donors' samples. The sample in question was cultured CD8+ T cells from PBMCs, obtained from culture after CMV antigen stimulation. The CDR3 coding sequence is TGTGCCAGCAGTTACCAGGTGGGACCGAACACCGGGGAGCTGTTTTTT. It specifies CASSYQVGPNTGELFF.